The 9 T cell receptor beta chains reported below all come from one sample, sequenced in a study of T cell repertoires in cytomegalovirus infection. TCRdb re-analysed the reads in MiXCR, keeping a single row per CDR3 protein. The repertoire holds around 170,000 distinct CDR3 sequences, with 13% to 15% as singletons. Sequenced sample: PBMCs. All receptors derive from a human donor in good health (CMV status not recorded). Some clones in this sample may be carry-over from other donors' samples.

The rearrangement links TRBV5-6 to TRBJ1-2, with TRBD1 matching over 7 bases. From germline, CDR1 is SGHDT and CDR2 YYEEEE. The CDR3 consists of 13 residues. J gave up 6 bases and V 3 bases, and 5 bases lay outside the gene matches. This CDR3 is CASSWGQLNGYTF. The CDR3 bases are TGTGCCAGCAGCTGGGGACAGTTAAATGGCTACACCTTC.

This clonotype was counted a few times. The chain joins TRBV7-9 to TRBJ2-5, with D unresolved. The CDR3 totals 15 residues. CDR1 is SEHNR and CDR2 is FQNEAQ in the germline V gene (reference sequence). The V and J ends lost 5 bases and 5 bases respectively, with 18 bases between them. This chain's CDR3 is CASSERLIIGETQYF. The CDR3 DNA reads TGTGCCAGCAGCGAAAGATTGATAATAGGGGAGACCCAGTACTTC.

This clonotype appeared a few times. V usage is TRBV29-1 and J usage is TRBJ2-7; TRBD1 matches 7 bases. The CDR3 consists of 13 residues. Germline V lookup: CDR1 SQVTM, CDR2 ANQGSEA. Trimming cost V 5 bases and J 0 bases; bases outside gene matches: 4. The CDR3 protein is CSVPGTASYEQYF. Here the CDR3 DNA reads TGCAGCGTTCCCGGGACAGCCTCCTACGAGCAGTACTTC.

This clonotype was recorded at least ten times. The gene calls are TRBV7-3 and TRBJ1-6; unclear D gene. This CDR3 spans 14 amino acids. CDR1 SGHTA and CDR2 FQGTGA come from the germline V gene. V lost 5 bases to trimming and J lost 2 bases, with 7 bases between them. The CDR3 region is CASSQGPYNSPLHF. In nucleotides, the CDR3 is TGTGCCAGCAGCCAAGGGCCCTATAATTCACCCCTCCACTTT.

This clonotype was detected many times. The chain joins TRBV7-2 to TRBJ1-2, with D maybe TRBD1 (6 bases). The germline V gene encodes CDR1 SGHTA and CDR2 FQGNSA. The CDR3 runs to 14 residues. V dropped 1 base and J dropped 5 bases, with 11 bases sitting between them. The CDR3 reads CASSLGGLVYGYTF. The DNA for the CDR3 is TGTGCCAGCAGCTTAGGGGGGCTGGTGTATGGCTACACCTTC.

The chain joins TRBV14 to TRBJ1-2, with a tentative D call TRBD1 (5 bases). CDR3 length: 14 amino acids. Deletions cut 4 bases from V and 1 base from J, with 10 bases between. Per the germline V gene, CDR1 is SGHDN and CDR2 is FVKESK. The CDR3 protein is CASSPDSINYGYTF. DNA of the CDR3: TGTGCCAGCAGCCCTGACAGTATTAACTATGGCTACACCTTC.

This clonotype was observed a handful of times. The chain's CDR3 is CASSTFRAQGEKLFF. The CDR3 nucleotides read TGTGCCAGTAGTACCTTCCGGGCACAAGGGGAAAAACTGTTTTTT. V is TRBV19 and J is TRBJ1-4, with D hard to call. V was pared by 4 bases and J by 8 bases, with 17 bases between. This CDR3 comprises 15 residues. The germline V gene has CDR1 LNHDA and CDR2 SQIVND (reference sequence).

Only a few counts were recorded for this clonotype. The V call is TRBV10-3, the J call TRBJ1-4; no clear D gene. This CDR3 region has 16 residues. V lost 4 bases and J lost 8, with 20 bases in between. Germline values: CDR1 ENHRY, CDR2 SYGVKD. The CDR3 protein is CAISATQEGPSEKLFF. The CDR3 DNA reads TGTGCCATCAGTGCCACGCAAGAAGGCCCCTCAGAAAAACTGTTTTTT.

This clonotype was seen only a few times. V is TRBV20-1 and J is TRBJ2-1; D gene unclear. Trimming took off 3 bases at V and 5 bases at J, with 8 bases between the two ends. This CDR3 contains 12 residues. Looked up from germline, CDR1 is DFQATT and CDR2 is SNEGSKA (reference sequence). DNA for the CDR3: TGCAGTGCTAGCCTAGTAGACAATGAGCAGTTCTTC. It specifies CSASLVDNEQFF.